This TCR beta chain originates from a study of blood T cell repertoires in COVID-19. Overall study: PBMCs, B-cell-depleted T cells, or T cells were the source of the cDNA or gDNA that made up the material.

Assay used: immunoSEQ multiplex PCR; TCRdb lists only in-frame clones, some missing. The sample records under 250,000 clones, about four fifths being singletons. The CDR3 covers 15 residues. The V call is TRBV21-1, the J call TRBJ1-2; the D call in the table, TRBD1, was not verified against the DNA. TRBV21-1 is shown as a pseudogene. The TCR sequence derives from a woman between 40 and 50 years old with active or convalescent COVID-19. Sequencing was done on a sample of peripheral blood. CDR3 amino acids: CASSKEVQGAWGYTF. The CDR3 DNA is TGTGCCAGCAGCAAGGAGGTGCAGGGGGCGTGGGGCTACACCTTC.